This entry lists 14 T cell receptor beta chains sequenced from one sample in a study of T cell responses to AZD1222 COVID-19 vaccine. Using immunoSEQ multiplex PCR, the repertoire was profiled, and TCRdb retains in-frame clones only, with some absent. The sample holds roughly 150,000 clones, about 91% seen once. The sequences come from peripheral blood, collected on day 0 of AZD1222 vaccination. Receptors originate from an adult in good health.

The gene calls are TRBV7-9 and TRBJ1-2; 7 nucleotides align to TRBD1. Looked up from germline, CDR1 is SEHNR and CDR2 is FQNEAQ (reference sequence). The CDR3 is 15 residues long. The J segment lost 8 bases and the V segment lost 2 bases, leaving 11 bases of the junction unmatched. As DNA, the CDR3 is TGTGCCAGCAGCTTATATGGCAGGGGGGAGATGGGCTACACCTTC. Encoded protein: CASSLYGRGEMGYTF.

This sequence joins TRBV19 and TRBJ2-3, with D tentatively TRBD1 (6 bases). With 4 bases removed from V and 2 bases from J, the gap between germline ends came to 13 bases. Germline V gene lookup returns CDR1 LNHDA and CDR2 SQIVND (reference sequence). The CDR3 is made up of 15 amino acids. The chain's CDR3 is CASSRSGHNTDTQYF. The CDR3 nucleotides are TGTGCCAGTAGTAGATCGGGACATAACACAGATACGCAGTATTTT.

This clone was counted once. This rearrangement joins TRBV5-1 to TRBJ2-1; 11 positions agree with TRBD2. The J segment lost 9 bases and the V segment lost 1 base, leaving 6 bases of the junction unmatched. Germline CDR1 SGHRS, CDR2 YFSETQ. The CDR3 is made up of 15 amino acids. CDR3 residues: CASSLSLAGEGEQFF. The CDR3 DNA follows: TGCGCCAGCAGCTTGTCACTAGCGGGAGAAGGTGAGCAGTTCTTC. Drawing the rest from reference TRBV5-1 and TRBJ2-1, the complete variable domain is KAGVTQTPRYLIKTRGQQVTLSCSPISGHRSVSWYQQTPGQGLQFLFEYFSETQRNKGNFPGRFSGRQFSNSRSEMNVSTLELGDSALYLCASSLSLAGEGEQFFGPGTRLTVL.

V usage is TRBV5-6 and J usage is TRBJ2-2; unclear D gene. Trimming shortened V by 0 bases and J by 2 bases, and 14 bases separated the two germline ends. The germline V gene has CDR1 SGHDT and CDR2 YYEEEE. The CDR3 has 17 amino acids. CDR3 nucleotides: TGTGCCAGCAGCTTGGAAGGACCGAGAGGAAACACCGGGGAGCTGTTTTTT. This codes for CASSLEGPRGNTGELFF.

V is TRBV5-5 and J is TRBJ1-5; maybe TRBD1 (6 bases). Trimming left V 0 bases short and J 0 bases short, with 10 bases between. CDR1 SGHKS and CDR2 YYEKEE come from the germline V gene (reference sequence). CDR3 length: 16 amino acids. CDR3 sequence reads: CASSLVGGDSNQPQHF. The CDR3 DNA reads TGTGCCAGCAGCTTGGTAGGGGGAGATAGCAATCAGCCCCAGCATTTT.

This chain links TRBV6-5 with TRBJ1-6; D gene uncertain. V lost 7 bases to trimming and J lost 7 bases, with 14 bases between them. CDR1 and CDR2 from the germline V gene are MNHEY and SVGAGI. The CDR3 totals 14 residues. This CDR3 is CASTQTPGNSPLHF. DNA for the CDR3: TGTGCCAGCACCCAAACCCCGGGGAATTCACCCCTCCACTTT.

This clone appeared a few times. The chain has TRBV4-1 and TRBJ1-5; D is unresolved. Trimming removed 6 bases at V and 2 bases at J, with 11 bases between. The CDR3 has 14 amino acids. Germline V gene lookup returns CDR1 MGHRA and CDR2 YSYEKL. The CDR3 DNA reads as TGCGCCAGCAGGTACCAAATCGGCAATCAGCCCCAGCATTTT. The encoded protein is CASRYQIGNQPQHF.

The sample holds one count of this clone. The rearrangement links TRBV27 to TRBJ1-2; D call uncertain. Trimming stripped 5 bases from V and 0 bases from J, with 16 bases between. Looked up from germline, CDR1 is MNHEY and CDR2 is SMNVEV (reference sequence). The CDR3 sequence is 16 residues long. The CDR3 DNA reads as TGTGCCAGCAGTCTACTCGCCCGCGGCCCTAACTATGGCTACACCTTC. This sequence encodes CASSLLARGPNYGYTF.

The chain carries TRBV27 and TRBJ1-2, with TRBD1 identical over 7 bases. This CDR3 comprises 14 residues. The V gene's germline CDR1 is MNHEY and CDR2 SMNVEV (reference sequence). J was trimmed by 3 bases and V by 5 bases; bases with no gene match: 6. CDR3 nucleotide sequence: TGTGCCAGCAGTCCCCCGACAGGGTACTATGGCTACACCTTC. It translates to CASSPPTGYYGYTF.

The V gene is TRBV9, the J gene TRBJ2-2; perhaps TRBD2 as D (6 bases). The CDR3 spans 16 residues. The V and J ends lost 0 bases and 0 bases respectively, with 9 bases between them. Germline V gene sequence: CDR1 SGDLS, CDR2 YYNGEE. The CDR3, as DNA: TGTGCCAGCAGCGTAGCGGCGGGGACGAACACCGGGGAGCTGTTTTTT. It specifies CASSVAAGTNTGELFF. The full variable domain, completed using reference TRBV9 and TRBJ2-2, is DSGVTQTPKHLITATGQRVTLRCSPRSGDLSVYWYQQSLDQGLQFLIQYYNGEERAKGNILERFSAQQFPDLHSELNLSSLELGDSALYFCASSVAAGTNTGELFFGEGSRLTVL.

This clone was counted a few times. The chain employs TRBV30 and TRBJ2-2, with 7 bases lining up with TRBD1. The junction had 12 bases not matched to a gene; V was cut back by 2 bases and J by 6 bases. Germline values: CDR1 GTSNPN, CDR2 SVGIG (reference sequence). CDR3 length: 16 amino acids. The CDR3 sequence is CAWSPPDRDGAGELFF. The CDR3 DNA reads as TGTGCCTGGAGTCCCCCAGACAGGGATGGAGCCGGGGAGCTGTTTTTT. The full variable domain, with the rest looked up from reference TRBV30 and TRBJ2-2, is SQTIHQWPATLVQPVGSPLSLECTVEGTSNPNLYWYRQAAGRGLQLLFYSVGIGQISSEVPQNLSASRPQDRQFILSSKKLLLSDSGFYLCAWSPPDRDGAGELFFGEGSRLTVL.

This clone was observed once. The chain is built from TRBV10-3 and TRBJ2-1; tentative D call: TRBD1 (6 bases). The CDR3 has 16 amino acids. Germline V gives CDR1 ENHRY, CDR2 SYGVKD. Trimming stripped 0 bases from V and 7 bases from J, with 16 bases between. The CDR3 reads CAISESSPQGANEQFF. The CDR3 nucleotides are TGTGCCATCAGTGAGTCGAGCCCACAGGGAGCTAATGAGCAGTTCTTC.

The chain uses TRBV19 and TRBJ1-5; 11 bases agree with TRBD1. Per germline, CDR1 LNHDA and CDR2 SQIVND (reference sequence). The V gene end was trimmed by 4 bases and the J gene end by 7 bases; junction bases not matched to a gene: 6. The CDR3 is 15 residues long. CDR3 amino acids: CASSTGTGGEQPQHF. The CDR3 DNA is TGTGCCAGTAGTACCGGGACAGGGGGAGAACAGCCCCAGCATTTT.

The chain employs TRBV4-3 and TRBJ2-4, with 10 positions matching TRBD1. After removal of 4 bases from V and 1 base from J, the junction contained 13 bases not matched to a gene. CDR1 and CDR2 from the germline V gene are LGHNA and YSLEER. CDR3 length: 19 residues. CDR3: CASSPTGTGVFGAKNIQYF. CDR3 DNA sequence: TGCGCCAGCAGCCCAACCGGGACAGGGGTTTTCGGGGCCAAAAACATTCAGTACTTC.